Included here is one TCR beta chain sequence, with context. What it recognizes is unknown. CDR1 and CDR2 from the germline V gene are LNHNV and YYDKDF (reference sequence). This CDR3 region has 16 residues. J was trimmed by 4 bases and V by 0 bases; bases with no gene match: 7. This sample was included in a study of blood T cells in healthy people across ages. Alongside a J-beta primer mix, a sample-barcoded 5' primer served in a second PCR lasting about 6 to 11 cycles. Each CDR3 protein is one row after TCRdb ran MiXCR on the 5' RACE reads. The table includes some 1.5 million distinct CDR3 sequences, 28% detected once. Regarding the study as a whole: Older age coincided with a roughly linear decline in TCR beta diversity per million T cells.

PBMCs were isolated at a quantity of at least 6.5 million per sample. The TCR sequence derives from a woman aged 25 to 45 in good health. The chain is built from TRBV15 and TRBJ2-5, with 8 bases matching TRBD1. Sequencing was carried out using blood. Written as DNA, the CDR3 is TGTGCCACCAGCAGAGATTCAGCAGGGGGCATAGAGACCCAGTACTTC. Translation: CATSRDSAGGIETQYF. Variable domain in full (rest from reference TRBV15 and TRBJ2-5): DAMVIQNPRYQVTQFGKPVTLSCSQTLNHNVMYWYQQKSSQAPKLLFHYYDKDFNNEADTPDNFQSRRPNTSFCFLDIRSPGLGDTAMYLCATSRDSAGGIETQYFGPGTRLLVL.